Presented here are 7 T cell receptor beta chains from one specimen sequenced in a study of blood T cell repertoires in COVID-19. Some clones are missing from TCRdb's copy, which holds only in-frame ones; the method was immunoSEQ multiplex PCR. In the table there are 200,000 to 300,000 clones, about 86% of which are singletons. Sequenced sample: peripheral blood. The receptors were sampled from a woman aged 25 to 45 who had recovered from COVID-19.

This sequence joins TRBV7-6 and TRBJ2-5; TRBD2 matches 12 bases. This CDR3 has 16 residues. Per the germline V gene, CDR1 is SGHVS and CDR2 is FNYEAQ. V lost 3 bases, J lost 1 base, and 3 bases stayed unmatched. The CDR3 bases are TGTGCCAGCAGCTTCTCTAGCGGGGGGGTCCAAGAGACCCAGTACTTC. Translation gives CASSFSSGGVQETQYF.

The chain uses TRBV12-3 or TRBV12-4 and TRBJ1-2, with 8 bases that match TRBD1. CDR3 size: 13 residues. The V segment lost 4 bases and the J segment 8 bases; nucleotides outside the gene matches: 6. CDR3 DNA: TGTGCCAGCAGTTCCCAGGGGGCGCGAGGCTACACCTTC. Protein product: CASSSQGARGYTF.

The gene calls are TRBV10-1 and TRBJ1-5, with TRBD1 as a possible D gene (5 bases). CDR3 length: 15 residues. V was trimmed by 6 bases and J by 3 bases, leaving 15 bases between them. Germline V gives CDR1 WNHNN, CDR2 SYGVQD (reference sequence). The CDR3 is CASSPGRQNNQPQHF. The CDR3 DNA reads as TGCGCCAGCAGCCCTGGGCGACAGAACAATCAGCCCCAGCATTTT.

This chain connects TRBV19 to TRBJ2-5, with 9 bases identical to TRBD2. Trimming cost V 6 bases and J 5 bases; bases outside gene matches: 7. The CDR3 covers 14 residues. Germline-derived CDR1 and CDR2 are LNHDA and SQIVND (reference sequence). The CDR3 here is CASSPGLATETQYF. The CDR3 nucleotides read TGTGCCAGTAGCCCGGGACTAGCTACGGAGACCCAGTACTTC. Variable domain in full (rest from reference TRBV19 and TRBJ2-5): DGGITQSPKYLFRKEGQNVTLSCEQNLNHDAMYWYRQDPGQGLRLIYYSQIVNDFQKGDIAEGYSVSREKKESFPLTVTSAQKNPTAFYLCASSPGLATETQYFGPGTRLLVL.

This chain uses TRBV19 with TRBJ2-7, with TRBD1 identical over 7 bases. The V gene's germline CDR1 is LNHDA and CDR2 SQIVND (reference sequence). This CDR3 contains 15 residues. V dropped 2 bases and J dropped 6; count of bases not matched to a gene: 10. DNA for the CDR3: TGTGCCAGTAGTATAACACAGGGGCCGGGTTCCGAGCAGTACTTC. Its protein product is CASSITQGPGSEQYF.

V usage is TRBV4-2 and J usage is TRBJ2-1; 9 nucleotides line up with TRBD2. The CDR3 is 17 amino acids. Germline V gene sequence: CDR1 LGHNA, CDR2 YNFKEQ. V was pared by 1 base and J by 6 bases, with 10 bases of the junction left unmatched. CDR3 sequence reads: CASSQGVSSGVGNEQFF. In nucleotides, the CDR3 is TGTGCCAGCAGCCAAGGGGTGTCTAGCGGGGTGGGCAATGAGCAGTTCTTC.

CDR3 coding DNA: TGTGCCAGCAGCTTAGCGCTGAGGTCTAGCGGGTCGAGCTCCTACAATGAGCAGTTCTTC. Translating gives CASSLALRSSGSSSYNEQFF. The chain has TRBV7-7 and TRBJ2-1; 8 bases match TRBD2. The V gene's germline CDR1 is SSHAT and CDR2 FNYEAQ (reference sequence). Trimming cost V 0 bases and J 0 bases; bases outside gene matches: 13. The CDR3 runs to 20 residues. Together with reference TRBV7-7 and TRBJ2-1, the CDR3 gives the full variable domain: GAGVSQSPRYKVTKRGQDVTLRCDPISSHATLYWYQQALGQGPEFLTYFNYEAQPDKSGLPSDRFSAERPEGSISTLTIQRTEQRDSAMYRCASSLALRSSGSSSYNEQFFGPGTRLTVL.